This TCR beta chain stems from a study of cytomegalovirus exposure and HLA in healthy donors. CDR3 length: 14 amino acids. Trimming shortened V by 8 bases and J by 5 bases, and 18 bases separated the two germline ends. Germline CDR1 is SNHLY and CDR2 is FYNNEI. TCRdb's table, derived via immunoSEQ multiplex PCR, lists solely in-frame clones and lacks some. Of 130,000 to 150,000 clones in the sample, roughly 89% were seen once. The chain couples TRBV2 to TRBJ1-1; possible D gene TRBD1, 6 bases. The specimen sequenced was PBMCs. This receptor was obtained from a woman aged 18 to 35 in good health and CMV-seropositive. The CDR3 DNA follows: TGTGCCAGCTCGGACAGTCAGGCGGTTACTGAAGCTTTCTTT. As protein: CASSDSQAVTEAFF.